Listed below are T cell receptor beta chains from one sample, sequenced in a study of CD8 T cells in ankylosing spondylitis. TCRdb re-called the 5' RACE reads with MiXCR, one entry per CDR3 protein. Here the sample spans a few hundred thousand distinct CDR3 sequences, over 15% being singletons. The material sequenced was blood, either unsorted or a sorted T cell fraction (not recorded which). Receptors were obtained from a male donor with ankylosing spondylitis or in good health (not recorded which). The conserved cysteine and the conserved F or W are not part of the CDR3 here. Fields, in order: V gene, J gene, CDR3 protein.

>TRBV4-3|TRBJ1-1
ASSQARGRMNTEAF
>TRBV20-1|TRBJ2-2
SALGSSLEELF
>TRBV6-1|TRBJ2-1
ASSERGAINEQF
>TRBV7-9|TRBJ1-1
ASSLGRGMNTEAF
>TRBV4-3|TRBJ2-7
ASRPDLGGYEQY
>TRBV4-1|TRBJ2-7
ASSQDVDTTYEQY
>TRBV20-1|TRBJ2-1
SAGTYSYNEQF
>TRBV6-1|TRBJ2-7
ASSNPGLAANEQY
>TRBV29-1|TRBJ2-7
SVVRQGSEQY
>TRBV15|TRBJ2-7
ATSRDRLAGGEQY
>TRBV27|TRBJ1-2
ASRPSGTIYGYT
>TRBV29-1|TRBJ2-7
SVELTGSIYEQY
>TRBV6-1|TRBJ2-1
ASSLAGGPREQF
>TRBV20-1|TRBJ2-7
SARDYGGANYEQY
>TRBV29-1|TRBJ2-1
SVEDAREVYNEQF